The clone carrying this TCR beta chain was picked up a small number of times. What it binds is not known. The data belong to a study of CD8+ T cells in alopecia areata. Following extraction, RNA underwent reverse transcription to cDNA, which served as the sequencing template. TCRdb's copy holds only in-frame clones and misses some; the assay was immunoSEQ multiplex PCR. The sample shows nearly 110,000 clones, roughly 84% of them seen only once. CDR3 length: 15 residues. Germline values: CDR1 WSHSY, CDR2 SAAADI. The V gene end was trimmed by 10 bases and the J gene end by 2 bases; junction bases not matched to a gene: 9. Regarding the study as a whole: Many expanded lesional clones remained in scalp and blood on tofacitinib.

The sample's treatment: oral pan-JAK inhibitor, 5-10 mg twice daily. The sequence derives from a human donor with alopecia areata. This sample comprised CD8+ T cells sorted from blood, obtained at week 24, from a patient treated with tofacitinib. The rearrangement uses TRBV10-2 and TRBJ2-5; 11 bases are a match to TRBD2. The CDR3 nucleotides are TGCGCCACCGACTATAGCGGGGGGGCTCAAGAGACCCAGTACTTC. This encodes CATDYSGGAQETQYF.